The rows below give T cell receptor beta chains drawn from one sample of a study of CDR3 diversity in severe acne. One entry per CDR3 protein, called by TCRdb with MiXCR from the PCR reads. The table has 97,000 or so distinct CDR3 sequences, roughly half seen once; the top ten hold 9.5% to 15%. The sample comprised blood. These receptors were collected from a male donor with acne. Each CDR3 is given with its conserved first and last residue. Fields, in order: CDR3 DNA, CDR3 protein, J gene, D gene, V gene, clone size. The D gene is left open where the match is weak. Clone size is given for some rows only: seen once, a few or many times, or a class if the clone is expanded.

cdr3_nt: TGCAGCGTTTCGGCCAGCTACTATGGCTACACCTTC; cdr3_aa: CSVSASYYGYTF; j_call: TRBJ1-2; d_call: .; v_call: TRBV29-1; clone_size: few
cdr3_nt: TGCAGCGTTGAGATAGCGTCCGAGCAGTACTTC; cdr3_aa: CSVEIASEQYF; j_call: TRBJ2-7; d_call: .; v_call: TRBV29-1; clone_size: .
cdr3_nt: TGTGCCACCCAGGGGACAGGGGATCAGCCCCAGCATTTT; cdr3_aa: CATQGTGDQPQHF; j_call: TRBJ1-5; d_call: TRBD1; v_call: TRBV2; clone_size: many
cdr3_nt: TGCAGCGTTGAGAGGGGGCTTGAAGCTTTCTTT; cdr3_aa: CSVERGLEAFF; j_call: TRBJ1-1; d_call: TRBD1; v_call: TRBV29-1; clone_size: .
cdr3_nt: TGTGCCAGCAGTGAAGCGCTGAGGGGGCAGGATACGCAGCATTTT; cdr3_aa: CASSEALRGQDTQHF; j_call: TRBJ1-5; d_call: TRBD1; v_call: TRBV6-6; clone_size: .
cdr3_nt: TGCAGTGCTAGAATCAACACTGAAGCTTTCTTT; cdr3_aa: CSARINTEAFF; j_call: TRBJ1-1; d_call: .; v_call: TRBV20-1; clone_size: .
cdr3_nt: TGTGCCAGCAGGGAAGAACCGGGACAGGGGGGATTTAGGGGAGAGACCCAGTACTTC; cdr3_aa: CASREEPGQGGFRGETQYF; j_call: TRBJ2-5; d_call: TRBD1; v_call: TRBV25-1; clone_size: .
cdr3_nt: TGTGCCAGCAGTTACTTACCGGGAGCAACAGATACGCAGTATTTT; cdr3_aa: CASSYLPGATDTQYF; j_call: TRBJ2-3; d_call: .; v_call: TRBV6-5; clone_size: many
cdr3_nt: TGCAGTGCCTCGACGGGTAGCAATCAGCCCCAGCATTTT; cdr3_aa: CSASTGSNQPQHF; j_call: TRBJ1-5; d_call: .; v_call: TRBV20-1; clone_size: .
cdr3_nt: TGTGCCAGCAGTTACACCCGGGACGGACTCTACGAGCAGTACTTC; cdr3_aa: CASSYTRDGLYEQYF; j_call: TRBJ2-7; d_call: .; v_call: TRBV10-2; clone_size: once
cdr3_nt: TGTGCCAGCAGCTCCGGGACTAGCGGGGACTACGAGCAGTACTTC; cdr3_aa: CASSSGTSGDYEQYF; j_call: TRBJ2-7; d_call: TRBD2; v_call: TRBV28; clone_size: .
cdr3_nt: TGCAGTGCTAGGGCTATTACTAGCGGGAGGGGGAATGAGCAGTTCTTC; cdr3_aa: CSARAITSGRGNEQFF; j_call: TRBJ2-1; d_call: TRBD2; v_call: TRBV20-1; clone_size: few
cdr3_nt: TGTGCCAGCAGCTTTCCCCGGGACAGCTTCTCTGGAAACACCATATATTTT; cdr3_aa: CASSFPRDSFSGNTIYF; j_call: TRBJ1-3; d_call: TRBD1; v_call: TRBV7-2; clone_size: .
cdr3_nt: TGTGCCAGCAGCTTAAGTCTCACTATCGGGAGAACAGATACGCAGTATTTT; cdr3_aa: CASSLSLTIGRTDTQYF; j_call: TRBJ2-3; d_call: .; v_call: TRBV7-2; clone_size: once
cdr3_nt: TGTGCCAGCAGTTATCTAGCGGACCTTCAAGAGACCCAGTACTTC; cdr3_aa: CASSYLADLQETQYF; j_call: TRBJ2-5; d_call: TRBD2; v_call: TRBV10-1; clone_size: .
cdr3_nt: TGTGCCAGCACCCGGTTGGGGATGGGATCCTCTGGGGCCAACGTCCTGACTTTC; cdr3_aa: CASTRLGMGSSGANVLTF; j_call: TRBJ2-6; d_call: .; v_call: TRBV7-9; clone_size: .
cdr3_nt: TGCAGTCTGCGGACAGGGGGACTAGAGACCCAGTACTTC; cdr3_aa: CSLRTGGLETQYF; j_call: TRBJ2-5; d_call: TRBD1; v_call: TRBV20-1; clone_size: .
cdr3_nt: TGTGCCAGCAGCGGACGGCCGGGGGCCGGGGAGCTGTTTTTT; cdr3_aa: CASSGRPGAGELFF; j_call: TRBJ2-2; d_call: .; v_call: TRBV2; clone_size: .
cdr3_nt: TGTGCCAGCAGCCGATATCTTTTGGACGGCTACACCTTC; cdr3_aa: CASSRYLLDGYTF; j_call: TRBJ1-2; d_call: .; v_call: TRBV14; clone_size: .
cdr3_nt: TGTGCCAGCTACCTTCCGGGACAGGGACCCCACAAGCAGTACTTC; cdr3_aa: CASYLPGQGPHKQYF; j_call: TRBJ2-7; d_call: TRBD1; v_call: TRBV2; clone_size: .
cdr3_nt: TGTGCCACCAGTGATTTGTTTAGCCGCCCTAGCACAGATACGCAGTATTTT; cdr3_aa: CATSDLFSRPSTDTQYF; j_call: TRBJ2-3; d_call: .; v_call: TRBV24-1; clone_size: many
cdr3_nt: TGTGCCAGCAGGAGTGGGGCTGAAGCTTTCTTT; cdr3_aa: CASRSGAEAFF; j_call: TRBJ1-1; d_call: .; v_call: TRBV12-3/TRBV12-4; clone_size: .
cdr3_nt: TGTGCTAGTGGAGTCCCGGGAGACGAGACCCAGTACTTC; cdr3_aa: CASGVPGDETQYF; j_call: TRBJ2-5; d_call: .; v_call: TRBV12-5; clone_size: .